Below are 26 T cell receptor beta chains sequenced from a single sample in a study of control samples from healthy donors and cancer patients. Assay: immunoSEQ multiplex PCR; the TCRdb copy retains only in-frame clones and omits some. The repertoire includes 250,000 to 300,000 clones, over 75% of them detected once, and roughly 13% sits in the top ten. The sequencing sample was made of PBMCs. These receptors originate from a woman aged 60-75 years with lung cancer.

The chain combines TRBV3-1 (or the pseudogene TRBV3-2) with TRBJ2-5, with D perhaps TRBD2 (5 bases). This CDR3 region has 14 residues. Deletions cut 4 bases from V and 5 bases from J, with 14 bases between. Germline assignment: CDR1 LGHDT and CDR2 YNNKEL (reference sequence). CDR3: CASSPPGSWETQYF. The CDR3 DNA reads TGTGCCAGCAGCCCTCCGGGGTCCTGGGAGACCCAGTACTTC.

The chain couples TRBV15 to TRBJ1-2; 10 bases line up with TRBD1. The CDR3 length is 16 residues. V shed 4 bases and J 6 bases; nucleotides not matched to a gene: 11. Looked up from germline, CDR1 is LNHNV and CDR2 is YYDKDF (reference sequence). The CDR3 spells CATSKATGTGVHGYTF. The CDR3 bases are TGTGCCACCAGCAAAGCGACCGGGACAGGGGTGCATGGCTACACCTTC.

The V and J genes are TRBV27 and TRBJ1-2; possible D gene TRBD1, 6 bases. The V gene's germline CDR1 is MNHEY and CDR2 SMNVEV (reference sequence). CDR3 size: 15 residues. Trimming cost V 4 bases and J 6 bases, with 18 bases left between them. CDR3 in DNA: TGTGCCAGCAGTTCCCCTTCTATGGGGGGCAATGGCTACACCTTC. It encodes CASSSPSMGGNGYTF.

The chain uses TRBV2 and TRBJ2-6; no definite D call. Germline V CDR1 and CDR2: SNHLY, FYNNEI. Trimming removed 7 bases at V and 4 bases at J, with 8 bases between. This CDR3 contains 13 residues. Here the CDR3 reads CASTRAGANVLTF. CDR3 nucleotides: TGTGCCAGCACTAGGGCCGGGGCCAACGTCCTGACTTTC.

This clone is a singleton in its sample. This rearrangement joins TRBV19 to TRBJ2-5, with 7 bases lining up with TRBD2. This CDR3 contains 14 residues. V lost 1 base to trimming and J lost 5 bases; unmatched junction nucleotides: 4. Germline V CDR1 and CDR2: LNHDA, SQIVND (reference sequence). The CDR3 sequence: CASSIGLAGETQYF. CDR3 nucleotides: TGTGCCAGTAGTATAGGACTAGCCGGGGAGACCCAGTACTTC.

DNA of the CDR3: TGTGCCAGCAGCCCGAACGACTGGGATTCCTACGAGCAGTACTTC. This codes for CASSPNDWDSYEQYF. The chain couples TRBV6-5 to TRBJ2-7; D remains ambiguous. The CDR3 is made up of 15 amino acids. The germline V and J ends were trimmed by 6 bases and 1 base, with 16 bases remaining between them. Germline CDR1 and CDR2: MNHEY and SVGAGI.

J is TRBJ1-6 and V is TRBV7-8, with TRBD1 matching 7 bases. CDR1 and CDR2 from the germline V gene are SGHVS and FQNEAQ. After removal of 3 bases from V and 2 bases from J, the junction contained 10 bases not matched to a gene. The CDR3 loop spans 18 amino acids. CDR3 in amino acids: CASSLSSGQRTYNSPLHF. The DNA of the CDR3 is TGTGCCAGCAGCTTGAGTTCGGGACAGCGGACCTATAATTCACCCCTCCACTTT.

This rearrangement joins TRBV2 to TRBJ2-1; TRBD2 matches at 10 bases. This CDR3 spans 16 amino acids. Looked up from germline, CDR1 is SNHLY and CDR2 is FYNNEI. Losses at the gene ends were 7 bases for V and 1 base for J; bases not matched to a gene: 7. The CDR3 loop reads CASKSQRGGSYNEQFF. Written as DNA, the CDR3 is TGTGCCAGCAAGTCGCAGCGGGGGGGTTCCTACAATGAGCAGTTCTTC.

The V gene is TRBV15, the J gene TRBJ1-1, with D uncertain. This CDR3 region has 14 residues. Trimming took off 0 bases at V and 0 bases at J, with 5 bases between the two ends. Looked up from germline, CDR1 is LNHNV and CDR2 is YYDKDF (reference sequence). The CDR3 is CATSRDRMNTEAFF. The CDR3 coding sequence is TGTGCCACCAGCAGAGATCGGATGAACACTGAAGCTTTCTTT.

The V gene is TRBV19, the J gene TRBJ1-5; 7 bases line up with TRBD1. The CDR3 length is 14 residues. Germline assignment: CDR1 LNHDA and CDR2 SQIVND (reference sequence). Unmatched junction bases numbered 5, after V lost 6 bases and J lost 3 bases. The CDR3 spells CASSTTGPNQPQHF. CDR3 nucleotides: TGTGCCAGTAGCACGACAGGGCCCAATCAGCCCCAGCATTTT.

The V and J genes are TRBV6-5 and TRBJ2-7; 7 bases map to TRBD2. Losses at the gene ends were 4 bases for V and 4 bases for J; bases not matched to a gene: 10. CDR1 is MNHEY, CDR2 SVGAGI, per germline. The CDR3 is 15 residues long. The CDR3 nucleotides are TGTGCCAGCAGTTTGGGACTATTAGGGGCTTACGAGCAGTACTTC. The encoded protein is CASSLGLLGAYEQYF.

CDR3 coding DNA: TGTGCCAGCAGTGAAAGTCCAAGGAATACCGGGGAGCTGTTTTTT. It codes for CASSESPRNTGELFF. The V call is TRBV2, the J call TRBJ2-2; D is unresolved. Between the trimmed V and J ends, which lost 2 bases and 5 bases, there was a span of 12 bases. Germline V CDR1 and CDR2: SNHLY, FYNNEI. This CDR3 has 15 residues. The full variable domain, in which reference TRBV2 and TRBJ2-2 provide the parts outside the CDR3, is EPEVTQTPSHQVTQMGQEVILRCVPISNHLYFYWYRQILGQKVEFLVSFYNNEISEKSEIFDDQFSVERPDGSNFTLKIRSTKLEDSAMYFCASSESPRNTGELFFGEGSRLTVL.

The chain joins TRBV14 to TRBJ1-6, with 9 nucleotides matching TRBD1. Germline V gives CDR1 SGHDN, CDR2 FVKESK. V was pared by 3 bases and J by 6 bases, with 3 bases of the junction left unmatched. The CDR3 covers 15 residues. CDR3 bases: TGTGCCAGCAGCCATAGACAGGGGGTTAATTCACCCCTCCACTTT. Amino acid sequence: CASSHRQGVNSPLHF.

This sequence joins TRBV5-1 and TRBJ2-5, with a tentative D call TRBD2 (5 bases). CDR3 length equals 14 residues. Germline CDR1 reads SGHRS; CDR2 reads YFSETQ. Trimming stripped 4 bases from V and 1 base from J, with 11 bases between. CDR3 protein: CASSRGRGQETQYF. Written as DNA, the CDR3 is TGCGCCAGCAGCCGCGGACGGGGCCAAGAGACCCAGTACTTC.

This clone was counted a single time. The CDR3 loop is CASSVGAGDGYTF. The CDR3 nucleotides are TGTGCCAGCAGCGTAGGCGCGGGGGATGGCTACACCTTC. This chain uses TRBV6-5 with TRBJ1-2; perhaps TRBD1 as D (5 bases). The V gene lost 6 bases and the J gene lost 6 bases, with 14 bases spanning the gap. CDR3 size: 13 residues. Germline values: CDR1 MNHEY, CDR2 SVGAGI.

The chain carries TRBV7-3 and TRBJ2-1; 7 bases match TRBD2. V was clipped by 2 bases and J by 9 bases; unmatched bases: 10. Germline V gene sequence: CDR1 SGHTA, CDR2 FQGTGA. CDR3 length: 15 amino acids. CDR3 nucleotides: TGTGCCAGCAGCTTACGACCACCCCGCGGGGGTGAGCAGTTCTTC. It codes for CASSLRPPRGGEQFF. Full variable domain (outside the CDR3, taken from reference TRBV7-3 and TRBJ2-1): GAGVSQTPSNKVTEKGKYVELRCDPISGHTALYWYRQSLGQGPEFLIYFQGTGAADDSGLPNDRFFAVRPEGSVSTLKIQRTERGDSAVYLCASSLRPPRGGEQFFGPGTRLTVL.

The V gene is TRBV19, the J gene TRBJ1-6; D is undetermined. The CDR3 is 16 amino acids. CDR1 and CDR2 (germline): LNHDA, SQIVND (reference sequence). V lost 3 bases and J 5 bases, leaving 14 bases between the germline ends. CDR3 amino acids: CASSITGNPNNSPLHF. In DNA form, the CDR3 reads TGTGCCAGTAGTATTACGGGGAACCCGAATAATTCACCCCTCCACTTT.

This sequence joins TRBV28 and TRBJ2-3; possibly TRBD2 for D (5 bases). Germline V CDR1 and CDR2: MDHEN, SYDVKM. V lost 8 bases and J lost 5, with 17 bases in between. The CDR3 has 14 residues. CDR3 bases: TGTGCCAGCGGATGGACTCGATCGGGAGATACGCAGTATTTT. This sequence encodes CASGWTRSGDTQYF.

The chain joins TRBV7-5 to TRBJ2-7; whether TRBD1, the table's D call, matches the DNA was not checked. TRBV7-5 represents a pseudogene. The CDR3 is made up of 16 amino acids. CDR3 coding DNA: TGTGTTAGAAGCCTAACCAGGGGGGTAATTCTGTACGAGCAGTACTTC. Amino acid sequence: CVRSLTRGVILYEQYF.

This clone appeared a single time. The V gene is TRBV6-5, the J gene TRBJ1-2; TRBD1 aligns across 7 bases. The CDR3 length is 14 residues. V gave up 2 bases and J gave up 8 bases; unmatched junction bases: 8. Germline V gene lookup returns CDR1 MNHEY and CDR2 SVGAGI. In DNA form, the CDR3 reads TGTGCCAGCAGTTACGCGGACAGGCCGAGGGGCTACACCTTC. Amino acid sequence: CASSYADRPRGYTF.

V gene TRBV4-1 combines with J gene TRBJ1-2, with D tentatively TRBD1 (5 bases). CDR3 length: 15 amino acids. Trimming took 0 bases from V and 4 from J, leaving 12 bases between them. CDR1 is MGHRA, CDR2 YSYEKL, per germline. CDR3 amino acids: CASSQERGHSYGYTF. The CDR3 region has the DNA TGCGCCAGCAGCCAAGAAAGAGGACACTCCTATGGCTACACCTTC.

The chain joins TRBV5-1 to TRBJ1-1, with TRBD1 matching over 9 bases. Germline values: CDR1 SGHRS, CDR2 YFSETQ. J gave up 3 bases and V 1 base, and 4 bases lay outside the gene matches. The CDR3 has 15 residues. The CDR3 is CASSLMGQGDTEAFF. CDR3 coding DNA: TGCGCCAGCAGCTTGATGGGACAGGGAGACACTGAAGCTTTCTTT.

This chain links TRBV6-5 with TRBJ1-4, with TRBD1 as a possible D gene (6 bases). Between the trimmed V and J ends, which lost 2 bases and 10 bases, there was a span of 14 bases. Germline CDR1 MNHEY, CDR2 SVGAGI. The CDR3 spans 14 residues. The CDR3 DNA follows: TGTGCCAGCAGTTACCGCGGGACGGACAGAAAACTGTTTTTT. Encoded protein: CASSYRGTDRKLFF.

This clone was picked up one time. The CDR3 DNA is TGTGCTAGTGGTTTGGTACGGGCAGGGGGAAATAGCAATCAGCCCCAGCATTTT. Translated, it gives CASGLVRAGGNSNQPQHF. V and J are TRBV12-5 and TRBJ1-5, with 7 bases matching TRBD1. The CDR3 extends over 18 amino acids. Germline trimming cut 0 bases from V and 0 bases from J; bases unmatched to any gene: 8. CDR1 is LGHNT and CDR2 is FRNRAP in the germline V gene.

The V gene is TRBV5-1, the J gene TRBJ1-1; 7 nucleotides match TRBD1. There are 15 residues in the CDR3. J gave up 4 bases and V 4 bases, and 10 bases lay outside the gene matches. The germline gives CDR1 SGHRS, CDR2 YFSETQ. The CDR3 coding sequence is TGCGCCAGCAGCCCGGAGACAGGGTCATTCACTGAAGCTTTCTTT. It translates to CASSPETGSFTEAFF. Supplemented by reference TRBV5-1 and TRBJ1-1, the full variable domain reads KAGVTQTPRYLIKTRGQQVTLSCSPISGHRSVSWYQQTPGQGLQFLFEYFSETQRNKGNFPGRFSGRQFSNSRSEMNVSTLELGDSALYLCASSPETGSFTEAFFGQGTRLTVV.

This clone was counted ten times or more. The chain is built from TRBV7-3 and TRBJ2-1, with D hard to call. This CDR3 contains 16 residues. V was trimmed by 5 bases and J by 6 bases, leaving 20 bases between them. Looked up from germline, CDR1 is SGHTA and CDR2 is FQGTGA. DNA for the CDR3: TGTGCCAGCAGCCCCCAGTCGGGCTATCCACCCAATGAGCAGTTCTTC. Its translation is CASSPQSGYPPNEQFF.